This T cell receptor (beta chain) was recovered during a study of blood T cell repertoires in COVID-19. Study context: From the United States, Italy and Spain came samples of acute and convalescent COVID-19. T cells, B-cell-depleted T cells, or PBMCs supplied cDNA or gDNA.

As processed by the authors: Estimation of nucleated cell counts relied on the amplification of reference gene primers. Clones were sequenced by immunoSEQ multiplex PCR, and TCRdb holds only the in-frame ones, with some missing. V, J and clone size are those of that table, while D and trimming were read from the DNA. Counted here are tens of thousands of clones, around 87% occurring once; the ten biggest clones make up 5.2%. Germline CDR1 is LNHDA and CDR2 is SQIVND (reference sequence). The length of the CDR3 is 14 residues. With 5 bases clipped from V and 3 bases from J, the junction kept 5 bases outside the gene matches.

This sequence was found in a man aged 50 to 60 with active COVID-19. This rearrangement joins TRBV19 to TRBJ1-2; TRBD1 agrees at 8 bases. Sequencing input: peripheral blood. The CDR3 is CASSSTTGDYGYTF. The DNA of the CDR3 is TGTGCCAGTAGTTCCACGACAGGGGACTATGGCTACACCTTC.